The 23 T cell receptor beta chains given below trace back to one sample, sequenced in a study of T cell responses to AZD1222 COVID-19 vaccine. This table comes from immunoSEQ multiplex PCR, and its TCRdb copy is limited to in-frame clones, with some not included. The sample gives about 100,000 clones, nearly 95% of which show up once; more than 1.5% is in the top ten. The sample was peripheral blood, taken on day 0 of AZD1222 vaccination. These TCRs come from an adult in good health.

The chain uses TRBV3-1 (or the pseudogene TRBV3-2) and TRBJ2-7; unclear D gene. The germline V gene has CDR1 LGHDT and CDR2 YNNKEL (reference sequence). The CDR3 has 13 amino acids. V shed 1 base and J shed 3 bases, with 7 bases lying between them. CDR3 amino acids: CASSQGPFYEQYF. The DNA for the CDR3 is TGTGCCAGCAGCCAAGGACCGTTCTACGAGCAGTACTTC.

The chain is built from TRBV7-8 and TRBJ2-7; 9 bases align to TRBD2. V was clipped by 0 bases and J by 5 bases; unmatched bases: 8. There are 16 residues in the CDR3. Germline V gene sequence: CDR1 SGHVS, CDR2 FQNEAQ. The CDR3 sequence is CASSLARAGGWNEQYF. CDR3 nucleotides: TGTGCCAGCAGCTTAGCGCGAGCGGGAGGTTGGAACGAGCAGTACTTC.

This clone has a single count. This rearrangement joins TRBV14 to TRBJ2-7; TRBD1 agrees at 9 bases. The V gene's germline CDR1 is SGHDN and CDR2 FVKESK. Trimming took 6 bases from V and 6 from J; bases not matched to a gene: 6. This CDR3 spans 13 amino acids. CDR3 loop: CASRGQGLLEQYF. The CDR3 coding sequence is TGTGCCAGCAGGGGACAGGGATTACTCGAGCAGTACTTC.

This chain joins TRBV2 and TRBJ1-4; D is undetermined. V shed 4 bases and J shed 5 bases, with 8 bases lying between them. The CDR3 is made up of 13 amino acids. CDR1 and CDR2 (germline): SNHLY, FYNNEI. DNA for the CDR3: TGTGCCAGCAGTGGGGTGGGAAATGAAAAACTGTTTTTT. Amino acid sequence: CASSGVGNEKLFF.

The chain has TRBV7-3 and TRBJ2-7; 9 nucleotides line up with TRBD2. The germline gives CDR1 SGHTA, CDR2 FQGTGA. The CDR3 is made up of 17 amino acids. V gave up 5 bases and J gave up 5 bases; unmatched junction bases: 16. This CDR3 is CASSPSPWREGLHEQYF. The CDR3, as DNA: TGTGCCAGCAGCCCCTCCCCTTGGCGGGAGGGCCTCCACGAGCAGTACTTC.

Here the CDR3 DNA reads TGTGCCAGCAGCCGCGGGGGGCGGGGCACCGGGGAGCTGTTTTTT. Amino acids: CASSRGGRGTGELFF. This rearrangement joins TRBV7-3 to TRBJ2-2, with 8 bases aligning to TRBD2. This CDR3 region has 15 residues. CDR1 SGHTA and CDR2 FQGTGA come from the germline V gene. The V segment lost 5 bases and the J segment 4 bases; nucleotides outside the gene matches: 6.

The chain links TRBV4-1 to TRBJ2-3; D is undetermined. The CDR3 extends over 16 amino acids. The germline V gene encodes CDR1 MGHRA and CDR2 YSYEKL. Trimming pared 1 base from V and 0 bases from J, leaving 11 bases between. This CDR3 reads CASSQGFLSSTDTQYF. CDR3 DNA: TGCGCCAGCAGCCAAGGGTTTTTGTCTAGCACAGATACGCAGTATTTT.

The CDR3 here is CASSLRGGIYNSPLHF. CDR3 sequence (DNA): TGTGCCAGCAGCTTAAGGGGGGGGATATATAATTCACCCCTCCACTTT. The rearrangement joins TRBV7-8 to TRBJ1-6, with D possibly TRBD1 on 6 matching bases. The V end was cut by 2 bases, the J end by 4 bases, with 12 bases between. The germline CDR1 and CDR2 sequences are SGHVS and FQNEAQ. There are 16 residues in the CDR3.

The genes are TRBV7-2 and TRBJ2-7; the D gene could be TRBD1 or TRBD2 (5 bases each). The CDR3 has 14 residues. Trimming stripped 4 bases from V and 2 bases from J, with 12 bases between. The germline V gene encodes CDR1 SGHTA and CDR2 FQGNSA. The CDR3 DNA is TGTGCCAGCAGCTGGGGGACCGTAACCTACGAGCAGTACTTC. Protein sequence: CASSWGTVTYEQYF.

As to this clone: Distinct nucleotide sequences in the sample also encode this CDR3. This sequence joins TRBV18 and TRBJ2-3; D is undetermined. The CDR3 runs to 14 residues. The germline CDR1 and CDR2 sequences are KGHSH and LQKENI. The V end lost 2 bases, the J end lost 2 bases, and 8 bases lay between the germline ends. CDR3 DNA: TGTGCCAGCTCACCATCTGGGCTCACAGATACGCAGTATTTT. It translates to CASSPSGLTDTQYF.

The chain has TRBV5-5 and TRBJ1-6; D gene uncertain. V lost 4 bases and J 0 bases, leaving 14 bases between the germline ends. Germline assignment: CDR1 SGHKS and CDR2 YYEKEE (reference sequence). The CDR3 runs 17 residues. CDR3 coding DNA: TGTGCCAGCAGCCCGGCGGTCGGGTACTCCTATAATTCACCCCTCCACTTT. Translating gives CASSPAVGYSYNSPLHF.

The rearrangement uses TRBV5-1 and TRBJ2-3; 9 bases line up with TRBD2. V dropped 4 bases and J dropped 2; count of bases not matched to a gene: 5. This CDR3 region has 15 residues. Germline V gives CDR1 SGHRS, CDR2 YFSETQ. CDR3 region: CASSRSSGTTDTQYF. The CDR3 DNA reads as TGCGCCAGCAGCAGGTCTAGCGGGACCACAGATACGCAGTATTTT.

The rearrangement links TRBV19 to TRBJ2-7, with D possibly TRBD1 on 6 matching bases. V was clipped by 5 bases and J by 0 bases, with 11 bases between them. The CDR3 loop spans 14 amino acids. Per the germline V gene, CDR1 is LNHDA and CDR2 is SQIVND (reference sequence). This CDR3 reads CASSVQGNSYEQYF. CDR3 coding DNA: TGTGCCAGTAGTGTACAGGGAAACTCCTACGAGCAGTACTTC.

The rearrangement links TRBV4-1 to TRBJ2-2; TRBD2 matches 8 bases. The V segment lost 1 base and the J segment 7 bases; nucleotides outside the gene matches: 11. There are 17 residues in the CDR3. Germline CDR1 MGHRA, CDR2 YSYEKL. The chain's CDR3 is CASSQVGGRLHGGELFF. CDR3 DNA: TGCGCCAGCAGCCAAGTGGGCGGGAGGCTTCATGGCGGGGAGCTGTTTTTT.

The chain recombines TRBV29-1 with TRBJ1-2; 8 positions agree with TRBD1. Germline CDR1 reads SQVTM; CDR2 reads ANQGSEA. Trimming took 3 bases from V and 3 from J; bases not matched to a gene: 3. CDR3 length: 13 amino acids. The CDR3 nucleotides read TGCAGCGTTGACCCAGGGGGCGACTATGGCTACACCTTC. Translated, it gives CSVDPGGDYGYTF. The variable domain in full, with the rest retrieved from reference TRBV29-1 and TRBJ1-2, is SAVISQKPSRDICQRGTSLTIQCQVDSQVTMMFWYRQQPGQSLTLIATANQGSEATYESGFVIDKFPISRPNLTFSTLTVSNMSPEDSSIYLCSVDPGGDYGYTFGSGTRLTVV.

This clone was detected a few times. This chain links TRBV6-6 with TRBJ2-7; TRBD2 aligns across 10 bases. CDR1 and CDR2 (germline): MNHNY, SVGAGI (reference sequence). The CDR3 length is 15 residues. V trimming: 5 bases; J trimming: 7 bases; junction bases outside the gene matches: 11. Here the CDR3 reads CASSDYSGLAKEQYF. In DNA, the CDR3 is TGTGCCAGCAGTGACTACTCGGGACTAGCGAAAGAGCAGTACTTC.

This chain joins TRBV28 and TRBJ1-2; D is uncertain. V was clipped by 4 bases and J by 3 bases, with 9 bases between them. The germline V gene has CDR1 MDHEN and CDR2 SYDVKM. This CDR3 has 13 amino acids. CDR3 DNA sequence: TGTGCCAGCAGTTCCTCCTGGGACTATGGCTACACCTTC. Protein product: CASSSSWDYGYTF.

The CDR3 DNA sequence: TGTGCCACCAGCAGAGATCACTATAGCAATCAGCCCCAGCATTTT. Translating it yields CATSRDHYSNQPQHF. The chain links TRBV15 to TRBJ1-5; D gene ambiguous. CDR1 is LNHNV, CDR2 YYDKDF, per germline (reference sequence). The CDR3 has 15 amino acids. The V end was cut by 0 bases, the J end by 0 bases, with 6 bases between. The entire variable domain, with the rest obtained from reference TRBV15 and TRBJ1-5, is as follows: DAMVIQNPRYQVTQFGKPVTLSCSQTLNHNVMYWYQQKSSQAPKLLFHYYDKDFNNEADTPDNFQSRRPNTSFCFLDIRSPGLGDTAMYLCATSRDHYSNQPQHFGDGTRLSIL.

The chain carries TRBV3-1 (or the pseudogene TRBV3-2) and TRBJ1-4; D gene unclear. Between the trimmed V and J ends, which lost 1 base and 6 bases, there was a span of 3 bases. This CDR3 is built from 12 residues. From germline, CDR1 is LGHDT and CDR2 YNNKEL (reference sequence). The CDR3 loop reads CASSQAHEKLFF. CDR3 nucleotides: TGTGCCAGCAGCCAAGCACATGAAAAACTGTTTTTT.

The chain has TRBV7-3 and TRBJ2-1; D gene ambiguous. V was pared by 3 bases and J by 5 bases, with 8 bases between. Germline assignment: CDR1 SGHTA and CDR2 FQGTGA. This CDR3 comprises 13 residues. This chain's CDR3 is CASSLTEHNEQFF. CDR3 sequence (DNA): TGTGCCAGCAGCTTGACGGAGCACAATGAGCAGTTCTTC.

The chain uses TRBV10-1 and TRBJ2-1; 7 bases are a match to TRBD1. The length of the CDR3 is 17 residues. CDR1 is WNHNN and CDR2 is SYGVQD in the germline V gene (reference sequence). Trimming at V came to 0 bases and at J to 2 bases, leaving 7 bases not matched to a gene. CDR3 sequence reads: CASSESRTQGAYNEQFF. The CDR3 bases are TGCGCCAGCAGTGAGTCGAGGACTCAGGGGGCCTACAATGAGCAGTTCTTC.

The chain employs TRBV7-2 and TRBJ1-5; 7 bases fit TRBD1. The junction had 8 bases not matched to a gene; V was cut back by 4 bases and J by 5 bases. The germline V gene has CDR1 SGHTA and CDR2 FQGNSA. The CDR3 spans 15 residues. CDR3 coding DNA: TGTGCCAGCAGCTCACAGGGGAATAGGCATCAGCCCCAGCATTTT. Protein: CASSSQGNRHQPQHF.

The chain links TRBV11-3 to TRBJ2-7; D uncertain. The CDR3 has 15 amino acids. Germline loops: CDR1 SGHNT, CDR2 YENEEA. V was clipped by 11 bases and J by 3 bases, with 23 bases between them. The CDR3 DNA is TGTGCCCCGCCGAAACCGGTCCTCATCAACTACGAGCAGTACTTC. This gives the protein CAPPKPVLINYEQYF.